This T cell receptor (beta chain) originates from a study of CD8 T cells in Susac syndrome. Study-wide background: Patients with Susac syndrome were therapy-naive, treated with corticosteroids, or treated with intravenous immunoglobulin alone when blood was collected.

Random hexamers were used to reverse transcribe the RNA input (roughly 0.5 to 1 ug). MiXCR, run by TCRdb on the immunoSEQ multiplex PCR reads, gives a single entry per CDR3 protein. The table records under 70,000 distinct CDR3 sequences, 95% of them present only once. The source of this sequence is a human donor with Susac syndrome. The sample consisted of CD8+ T cells from PBMCs.

The CDR3 protein is CSASRGGDGNGYTF. For the CDR3, the DNA is TGCAGTGCTAGCAGGGGGGGAGACGGGAATGGCTACACCTTC. This chain uses TRBV20-1 with TRBJ1-2; 7 positions match TRBD1. This CDR3 has 14 amino acids. J was trimmed by 6 bases and V by 3 bases; bases with no gene match: 10. CDR1 and CDR2 from the germline V gene are DFQATT and SNEGSKA (reference sequence).